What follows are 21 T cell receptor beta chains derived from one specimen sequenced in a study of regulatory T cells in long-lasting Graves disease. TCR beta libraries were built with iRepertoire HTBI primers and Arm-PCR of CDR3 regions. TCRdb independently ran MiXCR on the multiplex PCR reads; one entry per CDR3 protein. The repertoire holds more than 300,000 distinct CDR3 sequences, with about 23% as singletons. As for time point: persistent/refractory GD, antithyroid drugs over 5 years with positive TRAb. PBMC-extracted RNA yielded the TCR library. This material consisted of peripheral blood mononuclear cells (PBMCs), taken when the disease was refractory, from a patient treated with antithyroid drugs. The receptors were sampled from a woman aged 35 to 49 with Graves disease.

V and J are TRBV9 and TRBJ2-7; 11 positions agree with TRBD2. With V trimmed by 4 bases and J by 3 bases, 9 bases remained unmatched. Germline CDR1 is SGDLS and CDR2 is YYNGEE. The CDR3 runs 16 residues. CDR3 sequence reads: CASSPRRLAGRYEQYF. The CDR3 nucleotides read TGTGCCAGCAGCCCCCGGAGACTAGCGGGACGCTACGAGCAGTACTTC.

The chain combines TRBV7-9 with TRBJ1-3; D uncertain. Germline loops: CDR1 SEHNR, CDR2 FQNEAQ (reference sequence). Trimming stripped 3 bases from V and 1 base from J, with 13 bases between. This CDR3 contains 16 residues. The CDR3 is CASSFALAVSGNTIYF. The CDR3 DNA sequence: TGTGCCAGCAGCTTCGCCCTTGCGGTATCTGGAAACACCATATATTTT.

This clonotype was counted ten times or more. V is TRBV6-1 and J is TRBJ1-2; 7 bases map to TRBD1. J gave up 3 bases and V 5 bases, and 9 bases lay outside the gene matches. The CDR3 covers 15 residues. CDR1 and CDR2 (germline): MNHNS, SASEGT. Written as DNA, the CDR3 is TGTGCCAGCAGTCAACCGGGACAGAGTTACTATGGCTACACCTTC. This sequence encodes CASSQPGQSYYGYTF.

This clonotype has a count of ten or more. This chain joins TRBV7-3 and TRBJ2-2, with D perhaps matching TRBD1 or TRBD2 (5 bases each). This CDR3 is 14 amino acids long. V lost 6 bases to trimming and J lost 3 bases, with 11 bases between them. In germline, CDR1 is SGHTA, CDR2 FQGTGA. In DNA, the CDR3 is TGTGCCAGCAGTTCCGAGGGGTACACCGGGGAGCTGTTTTTT. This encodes CASSSEGYTGELFF. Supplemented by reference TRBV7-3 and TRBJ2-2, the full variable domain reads GAGVSQTPSNKVTEKGKYVELRCDPISGHTALYWYRQSLGQGPEFLIYFQGTGAADDSGLPNDRFFAVRPEGSVSTLKIQRTERGDSAVYLCASSSEGYTGELFFGEGSRLTVL.

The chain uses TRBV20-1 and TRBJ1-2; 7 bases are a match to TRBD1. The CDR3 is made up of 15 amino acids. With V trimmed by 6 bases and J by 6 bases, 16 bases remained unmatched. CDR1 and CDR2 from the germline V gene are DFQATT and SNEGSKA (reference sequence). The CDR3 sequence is CSAKGGAGKENGYTF. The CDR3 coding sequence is TGCAGTGCGAAAGGGGGCGCAGGGAAGGAAAATGGCTACACCTTC.

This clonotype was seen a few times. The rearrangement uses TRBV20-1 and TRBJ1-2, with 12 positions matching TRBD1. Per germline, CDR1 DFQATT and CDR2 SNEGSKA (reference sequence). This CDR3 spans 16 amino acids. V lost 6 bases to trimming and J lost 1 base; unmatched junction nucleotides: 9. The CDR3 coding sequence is TGCAGTGCCCGCCGGGACAGGGGGCTCTATAACTATGGCTACACCTTC. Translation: CSARRDRGLYNYGYTF.

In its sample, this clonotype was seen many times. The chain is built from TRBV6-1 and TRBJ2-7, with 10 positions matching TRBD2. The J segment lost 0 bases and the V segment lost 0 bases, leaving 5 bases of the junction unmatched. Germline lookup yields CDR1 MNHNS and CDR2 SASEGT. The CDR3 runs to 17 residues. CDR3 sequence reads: CASSEARLAGASYEQYF. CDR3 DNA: TGTGCCAGCAGTGAAGCGCGTCTAGCGGGAGCCTCCTACGAGCAGTACTTC.

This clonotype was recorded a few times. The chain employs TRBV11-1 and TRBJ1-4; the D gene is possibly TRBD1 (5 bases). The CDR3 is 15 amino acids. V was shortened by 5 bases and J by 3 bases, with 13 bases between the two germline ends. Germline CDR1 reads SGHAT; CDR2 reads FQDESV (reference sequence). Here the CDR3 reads CASSAEGEANEKLFF. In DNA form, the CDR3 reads TGTGCCAGCAGCGCGGAAGGGGAGGCTAATGAAAAACTGTTTTTT.

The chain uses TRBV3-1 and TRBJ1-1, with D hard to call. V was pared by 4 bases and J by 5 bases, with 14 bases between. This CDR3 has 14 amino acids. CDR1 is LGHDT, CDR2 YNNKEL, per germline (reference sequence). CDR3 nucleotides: TGTGCCAGCAGCCTCCCGGGCACGAGAACTGAAGCTTTCTTT. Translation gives CASSLPGTRTEAFF. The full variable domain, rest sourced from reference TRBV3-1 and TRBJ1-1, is DTAVSQTPKYLVTQMGNDKSIKCEQNLGHDTMYWYKQDSKKFLKIMFSYNNKELIINETVPNRFSPKSPDKAHLNLHINSLELGDSAVYFCASSLPGTRTEAFFGQGTRLTVV.

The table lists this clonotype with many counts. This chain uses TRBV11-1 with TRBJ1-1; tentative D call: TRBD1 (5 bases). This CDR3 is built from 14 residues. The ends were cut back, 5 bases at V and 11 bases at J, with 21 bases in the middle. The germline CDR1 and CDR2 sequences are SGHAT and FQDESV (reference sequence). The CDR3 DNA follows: TGTGCCAGCAGCCCTACTCCAAGGGGCGCAGAGGCTTTCTTT. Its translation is CASSPTPRGAEAFF.

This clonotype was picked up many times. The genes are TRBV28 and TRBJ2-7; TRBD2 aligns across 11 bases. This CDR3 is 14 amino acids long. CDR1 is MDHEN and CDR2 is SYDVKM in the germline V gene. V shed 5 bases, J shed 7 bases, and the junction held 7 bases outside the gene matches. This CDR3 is CASSRLAGRLEQYF. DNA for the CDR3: TGTGCCAGCAGTAGACTAGCGGGGCGCTTGGAGCAGTACTTC.

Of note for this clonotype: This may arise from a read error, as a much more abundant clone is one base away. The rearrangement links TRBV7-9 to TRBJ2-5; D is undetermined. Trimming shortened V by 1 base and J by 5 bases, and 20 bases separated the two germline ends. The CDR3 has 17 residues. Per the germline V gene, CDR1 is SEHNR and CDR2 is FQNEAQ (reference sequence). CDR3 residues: CASSLGVTRGPAETQYF. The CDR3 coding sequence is TGTGCCAGCAGCTTAGGAGTGACTCGAGGCCCGGCCGAGACCCAGTACTTC.

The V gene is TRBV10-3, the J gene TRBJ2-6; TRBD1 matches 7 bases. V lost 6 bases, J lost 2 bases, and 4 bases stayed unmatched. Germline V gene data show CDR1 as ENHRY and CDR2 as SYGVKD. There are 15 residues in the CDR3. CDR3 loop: CAISAQGAGANVLTF. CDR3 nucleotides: TGTGCCATCAGCGCCCAGGGGGCTGGGGCCAACGTCCTGACTTTC.

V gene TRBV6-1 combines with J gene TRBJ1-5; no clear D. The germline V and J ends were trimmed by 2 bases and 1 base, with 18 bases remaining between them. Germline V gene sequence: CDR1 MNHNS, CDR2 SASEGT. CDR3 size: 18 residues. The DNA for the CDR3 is TGTGCCAGCAGTGAACCCTTAAGGAACAGTTTAAGCAATCAGCCCCAGCATTTT. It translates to CASSEPLRNSLSNQPQHF.

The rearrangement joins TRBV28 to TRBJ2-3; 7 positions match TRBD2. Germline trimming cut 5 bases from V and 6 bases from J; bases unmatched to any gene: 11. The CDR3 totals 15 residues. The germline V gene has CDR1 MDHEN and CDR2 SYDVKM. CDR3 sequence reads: CASSPWGGEEDTQYF. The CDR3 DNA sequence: TGTGCCAGCAGTCCCTGGGGGGGAGAGGAGGATACGCAGTATTTT.

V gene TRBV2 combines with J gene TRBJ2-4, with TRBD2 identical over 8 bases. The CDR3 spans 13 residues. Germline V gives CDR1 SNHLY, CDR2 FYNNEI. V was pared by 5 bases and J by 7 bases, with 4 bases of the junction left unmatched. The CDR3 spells CASSWGLGNIQYF. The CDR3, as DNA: TGTGCCAGCAGTTGGGGACTAGGGAACATTCAGTACTTC.

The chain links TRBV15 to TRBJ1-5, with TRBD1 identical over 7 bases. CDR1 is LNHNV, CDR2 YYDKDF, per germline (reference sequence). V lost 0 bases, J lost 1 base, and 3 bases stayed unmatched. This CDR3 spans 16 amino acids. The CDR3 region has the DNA TGTGCCACCAGCAGAGATCGGGGACAGAGCAATCAGCCCCAGCATTTT. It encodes CATSRDRGQSNQPQHF.

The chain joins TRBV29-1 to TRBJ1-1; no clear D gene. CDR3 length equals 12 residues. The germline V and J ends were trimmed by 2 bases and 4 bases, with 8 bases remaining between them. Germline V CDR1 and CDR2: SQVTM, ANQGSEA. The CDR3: CSVEPEFTEAFF. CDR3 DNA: TGCAGCGTTGAACCGGAGTTCACTGAAGCTTTCTTT.

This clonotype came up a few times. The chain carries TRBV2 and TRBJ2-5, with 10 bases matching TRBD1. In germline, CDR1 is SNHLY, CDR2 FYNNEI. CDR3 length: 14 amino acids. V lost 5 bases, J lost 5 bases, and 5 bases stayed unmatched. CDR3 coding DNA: TGTGCCAGCAGTTCGGACAGGGGGTACGAGACCCAGTACTTC. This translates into CASSSDRGYETQYF. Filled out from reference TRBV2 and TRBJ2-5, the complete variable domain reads EPEVTQTPSHQVTQMGQEVILRCVPISNHLYFYWYRQILGQKVEFLVSFYNNEISEKSEIFDDQFSVERPDGSNFTLKIRSTKLEDSAMYFCASSSDRGYETQYFGPGTRLLVL.

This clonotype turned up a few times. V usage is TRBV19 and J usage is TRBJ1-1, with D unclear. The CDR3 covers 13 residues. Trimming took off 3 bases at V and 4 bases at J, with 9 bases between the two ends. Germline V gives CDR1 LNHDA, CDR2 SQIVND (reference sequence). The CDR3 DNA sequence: TGTGCCAGTAGTATTTCGGGGTTCACTGAAGCTTTCTTT. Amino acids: CASSISGFTEAFF.

Written as DNA, the CDR3 is TGTGCCAGTACTGTGGGACCGGGGGCTTACAATCAGCCCCAGCATTTT. It translates to CASTVGPGAYNQPQHF. This chain connects TRBV19 to TRBJ1-5; tentative D call: TRBD1 (6 bases). The length of the CDR3 is 16 residues. The V end was cut by 7 bases, the J end by 3 bases, with 19 bases between. Germline assignment: CDR1 LNHDA and CDR2 SQIVND (reference sequence). The full variable domain, rest sourced from reference TRBV19 and TRBJ1-5, is DGGITQSPKYLFRKEGQNVTLSCEQNLNHDAMYWYRQDPGQGLRLIYYSQIVNDFQKGDIAEGYSVSREKKESFPLTVTSAQKNPTAFYLCASTVGPGAYNQPQHFGDGTRLSIL.